This T cell receptor (beta chain) was documented in a study of preoperative IRX-2 immunotherapy in early breast cancer (dated by TCRdb to between 2018 and 2021). Points on this clone: This receptor's antigen is unknown. There are no base qualities to consult, and no much larger clone falls within one base.

The sample's treatment or condition label, decoded: preoperative locoregional IRX-2 cytokine immunotherapy. The samples were obtained from a phase Ib study that tested preoperative, locoregional IRX-2 cytokine immunotherapy designed to prime immune responses. The donors were early-stage breast cancer patients who were given IRX-2 prior to surgery. Library preparation used the immunoSEQ multiplex PCR assay. TCRdb stores this immuneACCESS table with in-frame sequences only. Part of the clones is absent; in the studies checked, under half of the shortfall reflects unresolved V genes, and no reason is known for the rest. The sample table lists roughly 93,000 clones, about nine tenths of them with a count of one. In total, the top ten clones hold roughly 2% of the sample. CDR1 GTSNPN and CDR2 SVGIG are derived from the germline V gene (reference sequence). The V and J ends are trimmed by 0 bases and 4 bases, leaving 7 bases between them. Inclusive of the bounding cysteine and phenylalanine, the CDR3 is 14 residues long. CDR3 DNA is the only sequence kept; it has 42 bases, read in frame from the first base.

This TCR was sampled from a human donor with breast cancer. This chain is built from TRBV30 and TRBJ1-6, with no reliable assignment of the D segment. The sequenced sample was tumor tissue, obtained after IRX-2 immunotherapy. The nucleotide sequence is given as TGTGCCTGGAGTGTTGAGATTTATAATTCACCCCTCCACTTT. It encodes CAWSVEIYNSPLHF.